The source of this TCR beta chain is a study of neurological immune-mediated disorders. Whole-study results and caveats: Whereas HTLV-1-associated myelopathy showed the most TCR clonal expansion, multiple sclerosis showed the least, with levels below those of healthy controls.

This clonotype was detected many times. The antigen is unknown. Indicated time point: longitudinal time-point 2. The V segment lost 2 bases and the J segment 10 bases; nucleotides outside the gene matches: 14. The germline CDR1 and CDR2 sequences are DFQATT and SNEGSKA (reference sequence). The CDR3 has 15 amino acids. Template-switch 5'RACE cDNA synthesis added a 10-nucleotide unique molecular identifier. Per sequencing run, 15-18 subjects together gave over 190 million TCR-beta sequences. TCRdb independently ran MiXCR on the 5' RACE reads; one entry per CDR3 protein. The top ten hold 4.5% to 5.5% of the sample, which has some 49,000 distinct CDR3 sequences, around 13% seen once.

The V gene is TRBV20-1, the J gene TRBJ2-3; 8 bases match TRBD1. This clonotype originated in a male donor with HTLV-1-associated myelopathy (HAM/TSP). Sequencing was performed on PBMCs. In nucleotides, the CDR3 is TGCAGTGCTAGAATTCCTCAACAGGGGGGAGCGGCGCAGTATTTT. Translation gives CSARIPQQGGAAQYF.